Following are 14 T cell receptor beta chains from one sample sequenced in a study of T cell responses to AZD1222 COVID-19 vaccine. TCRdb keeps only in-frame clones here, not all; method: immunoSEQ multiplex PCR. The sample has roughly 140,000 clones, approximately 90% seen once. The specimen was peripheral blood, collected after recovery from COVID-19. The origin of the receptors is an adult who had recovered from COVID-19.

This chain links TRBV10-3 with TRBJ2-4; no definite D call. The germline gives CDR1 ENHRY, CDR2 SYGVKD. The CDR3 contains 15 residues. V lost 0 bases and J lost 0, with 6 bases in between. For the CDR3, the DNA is TGTGCCATCAGTGAGTCGGGCTTAGCCAAAAACATTCAGTACTTC. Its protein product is CAISESGLAKNIQYF.

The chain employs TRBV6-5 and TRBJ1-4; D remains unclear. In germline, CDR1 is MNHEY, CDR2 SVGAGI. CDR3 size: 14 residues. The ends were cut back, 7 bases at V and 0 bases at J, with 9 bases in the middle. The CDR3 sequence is CASNDGATNEKLFF. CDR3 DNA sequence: TGTGCCAGCAACGACGGCGCAACTAATGAAAAACTGTTTTTT.

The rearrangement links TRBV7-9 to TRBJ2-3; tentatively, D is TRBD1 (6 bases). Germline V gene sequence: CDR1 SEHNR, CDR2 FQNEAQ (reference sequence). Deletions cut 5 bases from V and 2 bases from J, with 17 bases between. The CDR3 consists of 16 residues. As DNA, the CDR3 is TGTGCCAGCAGCCCCCCAGGGGCCGGCCCCACAGATACGCAGTATTTT. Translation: CASSPPGAGPTDTQYF.

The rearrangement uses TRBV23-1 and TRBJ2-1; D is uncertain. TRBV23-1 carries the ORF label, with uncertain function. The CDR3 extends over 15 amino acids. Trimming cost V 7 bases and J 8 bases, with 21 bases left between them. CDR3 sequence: CASNPLRKVGDEQFF. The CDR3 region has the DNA TGCGCCAGCAATCCCTTGAGGAAGGTGGGCGATGAGCAGTTCTTC.

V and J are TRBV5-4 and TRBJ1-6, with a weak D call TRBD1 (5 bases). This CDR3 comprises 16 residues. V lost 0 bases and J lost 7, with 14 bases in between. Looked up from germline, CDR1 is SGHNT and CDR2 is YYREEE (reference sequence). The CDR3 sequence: CASSLGVPGGNSPLHF. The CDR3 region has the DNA TGTGCCAGCAGCTTGGGAGTCCCGGGGGGGAATTCACCCCTCCACTTT.

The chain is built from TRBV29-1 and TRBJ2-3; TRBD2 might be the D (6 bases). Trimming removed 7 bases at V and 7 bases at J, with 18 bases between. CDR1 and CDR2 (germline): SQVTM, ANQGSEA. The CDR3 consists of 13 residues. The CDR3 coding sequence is TGCAGCGCCGCAGGGAGCGGGTTGAATACGCAGTATTTT. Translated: CSAAGSGLNTQYF.

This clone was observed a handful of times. CDR3 DNA sequence: TGTGCCAGCAGCCATCGATGGGAGGGTCAGCCCCAGCATTTT. It yields the protein CASSHRWEGQPQHF. V is TRBV4-2 and J is TRBJ1-5; D remains ambiguous. This CDR3 spans 14 amino acids. V dropped 3 bases and J dropped 6 bases, with 12 bases sitting between them. Germline CDR1 reads LGHNA; CDR2 reads YNFKEQ.

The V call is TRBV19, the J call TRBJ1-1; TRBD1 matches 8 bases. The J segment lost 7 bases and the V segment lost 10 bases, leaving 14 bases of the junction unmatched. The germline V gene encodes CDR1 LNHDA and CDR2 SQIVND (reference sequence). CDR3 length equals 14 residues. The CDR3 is CATEGAQGAFEAFF. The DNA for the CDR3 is TGTGCCACTGAGGGGGCGCAGGGGGCCTTTGAAGCTTTCTTT.

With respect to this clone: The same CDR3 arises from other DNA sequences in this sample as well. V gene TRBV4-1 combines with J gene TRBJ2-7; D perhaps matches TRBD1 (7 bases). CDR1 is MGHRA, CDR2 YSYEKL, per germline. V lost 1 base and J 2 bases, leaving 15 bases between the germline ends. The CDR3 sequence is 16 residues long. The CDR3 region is CASSQGGDRVTYEQYF. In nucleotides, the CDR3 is TGCGCCAGCAGCCAAGGGGGGGACAGAGTAACCTACGAGCAGTACTTC.

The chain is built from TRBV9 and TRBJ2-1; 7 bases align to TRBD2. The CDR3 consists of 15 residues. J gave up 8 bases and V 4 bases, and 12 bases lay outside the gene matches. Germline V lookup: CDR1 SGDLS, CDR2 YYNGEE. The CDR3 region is CASSLGWEGGDEQFF. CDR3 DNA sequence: TGTGCCAGCAGCCTCGGGTGGGAGGGCGGAGATGAGCAGTTCTTC. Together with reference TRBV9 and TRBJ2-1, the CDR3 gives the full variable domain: DSGVTQTPKHLITATGQRVTLRCSPRSGDLSVYWYQQSLDQGLQFLIQYYNGEERAKGNILERFSAQQFPDLHSELNLSSLELGDSALYFCASSLGWEGGDEQFFGPGTRLTVL.

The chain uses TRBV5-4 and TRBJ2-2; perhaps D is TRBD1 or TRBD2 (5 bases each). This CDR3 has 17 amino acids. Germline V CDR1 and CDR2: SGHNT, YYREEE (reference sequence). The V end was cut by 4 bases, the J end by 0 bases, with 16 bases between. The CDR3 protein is CASSTGVRQTNTGELFF. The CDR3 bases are TGTGCCAGCAGCACCGGGGTACGACAGACGAACACCGGGGAGCTGTTTTTT.

CDR3 DNA sequence: TGCAGCGTTGAGCAGGGCCCAGAGACCCAGTACTTC. The encoded protein is CSVEQGPETQYF. The chain links TRBV29-1 to TRBJ2-5, with D possibly TRBD1 on 5 matching bases. The CDR3 is 12 residues long. Trimming left V 3 bases short and J 4 bases short, with 9 bases between. Per germline, CDR1 SQVTM and CDR2 ANQGSEA.

CDR3 amino acids: CASSQAFPGQGYTF. In nucleotides, the CDR3 is TGTGCCAGCAGCCAAGCCTTCCCGGGACAGGGCTACACCTTC. The chain carries TRBV3-1 (or the pseudogene TRBV3-2) and TRBJ1-2; 7 nucleotides agree with TRBD1. The J segment lost 8 bases and the V segment lost 1 base, leaving 7 bases of the junction unmatched. This CDR3 is built from 14 residues. Germline values: CDR1 LGHDT, CDR2 YNNKEL (reference sequence).

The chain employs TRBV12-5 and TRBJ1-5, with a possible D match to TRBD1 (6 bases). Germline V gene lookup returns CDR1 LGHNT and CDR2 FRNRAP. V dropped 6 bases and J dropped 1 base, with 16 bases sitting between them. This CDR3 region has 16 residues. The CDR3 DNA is TGTGCTAGTGGCACCACAGGGTCTATCAGCAATCAGCCCCAGCATTTT. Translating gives CASGTTGSISNQPQHF.